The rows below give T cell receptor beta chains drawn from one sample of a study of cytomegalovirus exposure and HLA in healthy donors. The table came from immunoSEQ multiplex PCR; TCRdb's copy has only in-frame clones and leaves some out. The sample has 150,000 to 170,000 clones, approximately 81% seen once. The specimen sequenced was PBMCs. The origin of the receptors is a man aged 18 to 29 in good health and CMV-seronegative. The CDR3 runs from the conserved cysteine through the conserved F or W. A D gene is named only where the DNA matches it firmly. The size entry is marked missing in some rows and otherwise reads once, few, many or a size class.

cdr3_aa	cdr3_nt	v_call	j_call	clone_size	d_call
CASSAPPSNRDYISYEQYF	TGTGCCAGCAGCGCACCACCCTCAAACCGGGACTATATATCCTACGAGCAGTACTTC	TRBV7-8	TRBJ2-7	.	TRBD2
CASTPGTSGADTQYF	TGTGCCAGCACCCCAGGGACTAGCGGAGCAGATACGCAGTATTTT	TRBV9	TRBJ2-3	.	TRBD2
CASSPVSQGNYGYTF	TGTGCCAGCAGCCCGGTGAGCCAGGGTAACTATGGCTACACCTTC	TRBV5-6	TRBJ1-2	.	.
CASSPTGDPLSYEQYF	TGTGCCAGCAGCCCAACAGGGGACCCTCTCTCCTACGAGCAGTACTTC	TRBV28	TRBJ2-7	.	TRBD1
CASSMGGQVNYGYTF	TGTGCCAGTAGTATGGGGGGACAGGTTAACTATGGCTACACCTTC	TRBV19	TRBJ1-2	.	TRBD1
CAWNRDRPMGYTF	TGTGCCTGGAATCGCGACAGGCCGATGGGCTACACCTTC	TRBV30	TRBJ1-2	.	.
CASRMGQGAEAFF	TGTGCCAGCCGAATGGGACAGGGGGCTGAAGCTTTCTTT	TRBV25-1	TRBJ1-1	.	TRBD1
CASTPGGALPYEQYF	TGTGCCAGCACCCCCGGAGGTGCCCTTCCCTACGAGCAGTACTTC	TRBV27	TRBJ2-7	.	.
CASSSPLGNTEAFF	TGTGCCAGCAGCTCCCCCCTCGGGAACACTGAAGCTTTCTTT	TRBV7-9	TRBJ1-1	.	.
CASIKGETQYF	TGTGCCAGTATTAAGGGGGAGACCCAGTACTTC	TRBV7-9	TRBJ2-5	.	.
CSVGGGRANNEQFF	TGCAGCGTTGGCGGCGGGAGGGCCAATAATGAGCAGTTCTTC	TRBV29-1	TRBJ2-1	.	TRBD2
CASSYSKLPAPGEQYF	TGTGCCAGCAGTTACTCGAAATTGCCAGCCCCGGGCGAGCAGTACTTC	TRBV6-5	TRBJ2-7	.	.
CASSPSPLQGARYGYTF	TGTGCCAGCAGTCCATCCCCCCTACAGGGGGCACGCTATGGCTACACCTTC	TRBV7-9	TRBJ1-2	few	TRBD1
CASSLVAGSSYNEQFF	TGTGCCAGCAGCTTAGTGGCGGGGAGCTCCTACAATGAGCAGTTCTTC	TRBV7-8	TRBJ2-1	.	.
CASSSDDRDFAVGHF	TGTGCCAGCAGTTCAGACGACAGGGATTTCGCCGTTGGGCACTTC	TRBV5-6	TRBJ2-7	.	TRBD1
CASSFWPKGGGVNYNEQFF	TGTGCCAGCAGCTTTTGGCCCAAGGGTGGCGGGGTAAACTACAATGAGCAGTTCTTC	TRBV7-6	TRBJ2-1	.	.
CASSLGHGLARNYEQYF	TGTGCCAGCAGCTTAGGACACGGACTAGCGCGCAACTACGAGCAGTACTTC	TRBV11-2	TRBJ2-7	.	TRBD2
CSVAGTGVGTGELFF	TGCAGCGTCGCCGGGACAGGGGTGGGCACCGGGGAGCTGTTTTTT	TRBV29-1	TRBJ2-2	.	TRBD1
CASSLVVTRGNTIYF	TGTGCCAGCAGCTTGGTGGTAACGAGGGGAAACACCATATATTTT	TRBV7-9	TRBJ1-3	.	.
CASSDSPSGSYNEQFF	TGTGCCAGCAGTGACTCGCCTAGCGGGAGCTACAATGAGCAGTTCTTC	TRBV6-4	TRBJ2-1	.	TRBD2
CASSGRLADAYNEQFF	TGCGCCAGCAGCGGGAGACTAGCGGATGCCTACAATGAGCAGTTCTTC	TRBV4-1	TRBJ2-1	.	TRBD2
CASSDRNQPQHF	TGTGCCAGTAGTGACAGGAATCAGCCCCAGCATTTT	TRBV19	TRBJ1-5	.	.